This T cell receptor (beta chain) is drawn from a study of cytomegalovirus exposure and HLA in healthy donors. The PCR ran on 60 Vbeta and 13 Jbeta primers. TCRdb's table, derived via immunoSEQ multiplex PCR, lists solely in-frame clones and lacks some. Among under 130,000 clones listed, about 80% were seen once. This CDR3 has 14 residues. The germline V gene encodes CDR1 SGHNT and CDR2 YYREEE (reference sequence). V was cut by 4 bases and J by 4 bases, with 14 bases left in between. Findings and limits, study-wide: The authors enumerated roughly 160 TCR beta chains as linked to cytomegalovirus. A cluster of highly shared sequence variants was likely a sequencing artifact. For most TCR beta V segments, an earlier analysis put the productive rate at about 87% or about 30% of the time.

This clone was observed a few times. The antigen is undetermined. The V call is TRBV5-4, the J call TRBJ2-5, with D perhaps matching TRBD2 (5 bases). The sequenced material came from PBMCs. The TCR comes from a man under 40 in good health and CMV-seronegative. The CDR3 region is CASSTRTGRETQYF. The CDR3 DNA reads TGTGCCAGCAGCACCCGGACTGGAAGAGAGACCCAGTACTTC. The complete variable domain, with remaining parts taken from reference TRBV5-4 and TRBJ2-5, reads ETGVTQSPTHLIKTRGQQVTLRCSSQSGHNTVSWYQQALGQGPQFIFQYYREEENGRGNFPPRFSGLQFPNYSSELNVNALELDDSALYLCASSTRTGRETQYFGPGTRLLVL.